This T cell receptor (beta chain) appears in the sequencing data of a study of cytomegalovirus exposure and HLA in healthy donors. General observations from the study: In a later analysis, the majority of CMV-associated beta chains seemingly showed HLA restriction.

Comments on this clone: Its matching antigen is unknown.

Trimming removed 4 bases at V and 9 bases at J, with 22 bases between. The CDR3 spans 17 residues. Per germline, CDR1 WNHNN and CDR2 SYGVQD (reference sequence). PCR employed 60 Vbeta and 13 Jbeta primers. The data were produced by immunoSEQ multiplex PCR, yet TCRdb's version contains in-frame clones alone and is incomplete. The sample yields 150,000 to 200,000 clones, 75% seen once. Sequenced input: PBMCs. The receptor was isolated from a woman aged 40 to 50 in good health and CMV-seropositive. The chain combines TRBV10-1 with TRBJ1-6, with D tentatively TRBD1 (6 bases). As DNA, the CDR3 is TGCGCCAGCAGTGTGGGGGCCGTCCTGGGCAATGTTTCACCCCTCCACTTT. It yields the protein CASSVGAVLGNVSPLHF.